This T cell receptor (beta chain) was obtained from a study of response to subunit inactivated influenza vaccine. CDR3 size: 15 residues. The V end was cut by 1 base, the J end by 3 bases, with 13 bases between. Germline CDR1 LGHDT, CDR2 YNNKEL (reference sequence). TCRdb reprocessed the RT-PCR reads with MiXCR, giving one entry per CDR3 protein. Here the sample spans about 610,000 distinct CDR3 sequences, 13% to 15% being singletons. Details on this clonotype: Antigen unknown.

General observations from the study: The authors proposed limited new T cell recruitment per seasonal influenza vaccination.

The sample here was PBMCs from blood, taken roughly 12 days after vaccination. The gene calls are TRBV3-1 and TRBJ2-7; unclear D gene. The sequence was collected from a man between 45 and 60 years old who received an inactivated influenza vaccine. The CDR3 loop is CASSQVLRPHYEQYF. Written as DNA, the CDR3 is TGTGCCAGCAGCCAAGTGTTGCGGCCGCACTACGAGCAGTACTTC.